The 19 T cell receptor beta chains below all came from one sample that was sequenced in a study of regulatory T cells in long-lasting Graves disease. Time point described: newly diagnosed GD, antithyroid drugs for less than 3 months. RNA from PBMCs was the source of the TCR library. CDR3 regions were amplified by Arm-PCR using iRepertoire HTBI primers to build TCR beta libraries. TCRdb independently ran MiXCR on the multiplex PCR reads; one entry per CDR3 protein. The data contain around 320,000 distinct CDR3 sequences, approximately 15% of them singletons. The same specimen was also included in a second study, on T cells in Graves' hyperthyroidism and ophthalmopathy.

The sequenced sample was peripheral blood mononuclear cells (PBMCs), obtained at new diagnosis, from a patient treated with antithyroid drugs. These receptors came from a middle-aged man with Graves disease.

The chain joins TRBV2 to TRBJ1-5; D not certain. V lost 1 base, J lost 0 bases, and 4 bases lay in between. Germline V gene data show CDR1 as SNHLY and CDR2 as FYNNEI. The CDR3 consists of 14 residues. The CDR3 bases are TGTGCCAGCAGTGAAGTCAGTAGCAATCAGCCCCAGCATTTT. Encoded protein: CASSEVSSNQPQHF.

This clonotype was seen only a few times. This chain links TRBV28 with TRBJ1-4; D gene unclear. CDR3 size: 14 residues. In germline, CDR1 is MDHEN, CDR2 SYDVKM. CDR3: CATRGPSTNEKLFF. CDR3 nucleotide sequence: TGTGCTACCCGAGGGCCGTCAACTAATGAAAAACTGTTTTTT.

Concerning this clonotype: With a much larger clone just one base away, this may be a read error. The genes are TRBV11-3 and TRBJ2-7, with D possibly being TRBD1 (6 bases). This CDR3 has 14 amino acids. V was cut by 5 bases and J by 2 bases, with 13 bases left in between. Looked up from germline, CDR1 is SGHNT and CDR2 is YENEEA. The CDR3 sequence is CASSKQGDTYEQYF. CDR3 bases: TGTGCCAGCAGCAAACAGGGTGATACCTACGAGCAGTACTTC.

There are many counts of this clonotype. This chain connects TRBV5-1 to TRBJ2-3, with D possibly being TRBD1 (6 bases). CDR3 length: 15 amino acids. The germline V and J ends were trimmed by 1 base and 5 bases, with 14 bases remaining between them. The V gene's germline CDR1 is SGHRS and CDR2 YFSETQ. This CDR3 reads CASSLIVQGVDTQYF. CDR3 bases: TGCGCCAGCAGCTTGATCGTACAGGGCGTAGATACGCAGTATTTT.

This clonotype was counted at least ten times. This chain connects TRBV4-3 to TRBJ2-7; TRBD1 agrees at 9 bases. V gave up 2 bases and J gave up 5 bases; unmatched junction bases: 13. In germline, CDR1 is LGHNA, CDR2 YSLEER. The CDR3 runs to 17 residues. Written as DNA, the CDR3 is TGCGCCAGCAGCCAAAGAATAGGGACAGGGATTCTAGACGAGCAGTACTTC. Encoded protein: CASSQRIGTGILDEQYF.

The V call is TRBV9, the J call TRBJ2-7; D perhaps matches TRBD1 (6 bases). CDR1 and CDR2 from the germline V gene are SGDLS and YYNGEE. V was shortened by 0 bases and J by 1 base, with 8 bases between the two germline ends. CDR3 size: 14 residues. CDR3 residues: CASSVEGVSYEQYF. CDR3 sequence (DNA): TGTGCCAGCAGCGTAGAGGGGGTGTCCTACGAGCAGTACTTC. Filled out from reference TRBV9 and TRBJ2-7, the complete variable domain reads DSGVTQTPKHLITATGQRVTLRCSPRSGDLSVYWYQQSLDQGLQFLIQYYNGEERAKGNILERFSAQQFPDLHSELNLSSLELGDSALYFCASSVEGVSYEQYFGPGTRLTVT.

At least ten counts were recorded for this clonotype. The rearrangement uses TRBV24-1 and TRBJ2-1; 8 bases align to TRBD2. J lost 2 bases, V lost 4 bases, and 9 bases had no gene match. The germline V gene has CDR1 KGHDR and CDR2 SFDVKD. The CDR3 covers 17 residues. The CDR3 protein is CATSERSWTSPYNEQFF. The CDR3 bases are TGTGCCACCAGTGAACGTAGCTGGACTAGCCCCTACAATGAGCAGTTCTTC.

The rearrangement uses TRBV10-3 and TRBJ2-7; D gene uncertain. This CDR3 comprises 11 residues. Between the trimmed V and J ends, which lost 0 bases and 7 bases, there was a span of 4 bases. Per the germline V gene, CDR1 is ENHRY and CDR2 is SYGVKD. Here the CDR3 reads CAISESREQYF. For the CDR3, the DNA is TGTGCCATCAGTGAGTCCAGGGAGCAGTACTTC.

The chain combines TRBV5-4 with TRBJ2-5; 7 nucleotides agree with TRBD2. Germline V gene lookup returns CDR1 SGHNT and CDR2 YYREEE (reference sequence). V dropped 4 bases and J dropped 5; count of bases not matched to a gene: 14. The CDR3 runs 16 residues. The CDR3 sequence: CASSLWLAAGSETQYF. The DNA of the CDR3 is TGTGCCAGCAGCCTGTGGCTAGCGGCGGGGTCGGAGACCCAGTACTTC.

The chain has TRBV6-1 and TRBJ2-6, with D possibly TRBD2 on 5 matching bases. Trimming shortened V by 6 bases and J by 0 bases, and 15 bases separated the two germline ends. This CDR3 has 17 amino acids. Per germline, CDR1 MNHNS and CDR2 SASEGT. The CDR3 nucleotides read TGTGCCAGCAGGCCCAGCGGCGGCTACTCTGGGGCCAACGTCCTGACTTTC. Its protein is CASRPSGGYSGANVLTF.

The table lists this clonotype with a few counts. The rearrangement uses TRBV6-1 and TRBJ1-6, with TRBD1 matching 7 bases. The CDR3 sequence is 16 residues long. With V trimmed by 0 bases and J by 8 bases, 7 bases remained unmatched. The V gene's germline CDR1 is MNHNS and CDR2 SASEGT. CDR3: CASSEARGQLYSPLHF. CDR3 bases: TGTGCCAGCAGTGAAGCGCGGGGACAGTTATATTCACCCCTCCACTTT.

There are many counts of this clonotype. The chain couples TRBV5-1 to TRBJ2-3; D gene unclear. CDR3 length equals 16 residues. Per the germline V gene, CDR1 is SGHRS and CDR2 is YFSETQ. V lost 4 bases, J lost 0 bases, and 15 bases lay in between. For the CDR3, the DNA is TGCGCCAGCAGCCCGGGCGTTTCTCCTAGCACAGATACGCAGTATTTT. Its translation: CASSPGVSPSTDTQYF.

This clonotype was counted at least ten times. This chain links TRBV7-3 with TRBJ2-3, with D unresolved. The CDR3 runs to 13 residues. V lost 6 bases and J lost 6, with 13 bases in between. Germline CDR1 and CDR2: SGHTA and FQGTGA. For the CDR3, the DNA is TGTGCCAGCAGTGCGGACGGTGGGGATACGCAGTATTTT. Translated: CASSADGGDTQYF.

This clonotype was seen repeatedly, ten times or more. The chain's CDR3 is CSASPLGRDSYEQYF. In DNA form, the CDR3 reads TGCAGTGCTTCTCCGCTCGGCAGGGACTCCTACGAGCAGTACTTC. The chain recombines TRBV20-1 with TRBJ2-7; tentative D call: TRBD1 (5 bases). Germline V gene data show CDR1 as DFQATT and CDR2 as SNEGSKA (reference sequence). The CDR3 sequence is 15 residues long. Trimming pared 5 bases from V and 0 bases from J, leaving 17 bases between.

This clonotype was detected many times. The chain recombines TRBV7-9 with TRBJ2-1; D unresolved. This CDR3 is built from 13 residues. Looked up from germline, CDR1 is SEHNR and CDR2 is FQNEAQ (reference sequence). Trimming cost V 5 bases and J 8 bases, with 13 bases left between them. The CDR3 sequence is CASSQTFVHEQFF. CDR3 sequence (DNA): TGTGCCAGCAGCCAGACGTTCGTCCATGAGCAGTTCTTC. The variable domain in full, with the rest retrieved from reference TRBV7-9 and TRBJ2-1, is DTGVSQNPRHKITKRGQNVTFRCDPISEHNRLYWYRQTLGQGPEFLTYFQNEAQLEKSRLLSDRFSAERPKGSFSTLEIQRTEQGDSAMYLCASSQTFVHEQFFGPGTRLTVL.

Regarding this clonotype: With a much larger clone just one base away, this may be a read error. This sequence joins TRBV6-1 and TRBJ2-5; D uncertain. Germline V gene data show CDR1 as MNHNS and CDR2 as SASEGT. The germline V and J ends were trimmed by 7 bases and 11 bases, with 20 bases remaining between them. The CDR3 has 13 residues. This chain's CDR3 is CASTPYSYNEQYF. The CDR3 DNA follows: TGTGCCAGCACCCCGTATAGCTACAATGAGCAGTACTTC.

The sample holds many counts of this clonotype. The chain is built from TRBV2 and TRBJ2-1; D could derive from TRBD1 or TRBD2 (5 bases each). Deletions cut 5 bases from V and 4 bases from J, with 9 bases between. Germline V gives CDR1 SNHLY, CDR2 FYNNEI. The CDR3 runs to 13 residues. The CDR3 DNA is TGTGCCAGCAGTTCCGGGGCATACAATGAGCAGTTCTTC. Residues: CASSSGAYNEQFF.

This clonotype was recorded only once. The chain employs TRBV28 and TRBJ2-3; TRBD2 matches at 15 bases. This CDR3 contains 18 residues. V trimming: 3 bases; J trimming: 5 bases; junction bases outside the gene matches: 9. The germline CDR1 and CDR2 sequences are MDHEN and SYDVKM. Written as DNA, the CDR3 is TGTGCCAGCAGTTTCTCCCGGACTAGCGGGGGGGCTGAAGATACGCAGTATTTT. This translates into CASSFSRTSGGAEDTQYF.

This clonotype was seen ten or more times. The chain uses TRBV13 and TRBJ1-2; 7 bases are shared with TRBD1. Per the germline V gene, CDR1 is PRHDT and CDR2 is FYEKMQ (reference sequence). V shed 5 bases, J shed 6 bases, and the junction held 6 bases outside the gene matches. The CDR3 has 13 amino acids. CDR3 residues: CASSHDRVDGYTF. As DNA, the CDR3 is TGTGCCAGCAGCCACGACAGGGTGGATGGCTACACCTTC.